What follows is one T cell receptor (beta chain) and its context. The antigen it binds to is not known. Per-base quality was not reported, and no clone a single base away is much larger than it. The protocol used for the library was 5' RACE. TCRdb names Illumina HiSeq 2500 as the instrument used. A second PCR of about 6 to 11 cycles was performed with a sample-barcoded 5' primer and a J-beta primer mix. A template-switch 5' adaptor carrying 12 random nucleotides introduced a unique molecular identifier onto each TCR beta cDNA molecule. Each sample yielded at least 2.5 million CDR3-containing paired-end reads. First-strand cDNA synthesis was performed from all RNA using the Mint cDNA synthesis kit, with priming by a TRBC-specific oligonucleotide. Following uracil-DNA glycosylase treatment, all cDNA underwent a first 18-cycle PCR with the universal primers M1SS and BC2_uni_R. The original methods were these. Each sample was normalized by randomly selecting 1 million high-quality reads, each carrying a distinct molecular identifier. Reads sharing molecular identifiers were discarded rather than binned into consensus sequences. CDR3 identification, clonotype clustering and error correction used MiTCR with a Q25 quality threshold and the strictest error-elimination algorithm. A nonparametric unseen species model using Euler transformation provided a lower-bound estimate of total TCR beta diversity. In-frame beta chains were kept once TCRdb had trimmed the public reads at Q25 with fastp and called clones with MiXCR. Each CDR3 protein appears once, grouped with its most common genes and DNA. TCRdb, not the authors, supplied the V and J calls. The sample table holds more than 750,000 distinct CDR3 sequences, of which just under 30% were seen once. The ten largest clonotypes hold more than 8.5% of the sample.

Cut back by 0 bases and 0 bases, the V and J ends lie 9 bases apart. Inclusive of the bounding cysteine and phenylalanine, the CDR3 is 16 residues long. Only the CDR3 part of the read is kept: 48 bases, read in frame from the first base. In the germline V gene, CDR1 corresponds to SGDLS and CDR2 to YYNGEE. Systemically healthy Caucasian individuals from Russia, 35 to 50 in total and aged roughly 6 to 100 years, were included as donors. Approximately 9.3 milliliters of peripheral blood were drawn from each donor into EDTA-treated Vacutainer tubes. Ficoll-Paque density-gradient centrifugation was used to isolate PBMCs, with at least 6.5 million per sample. Trizol reagent was used to extract total RNA from the PBMCs, yielding at least 6 micrograms per sample. For every donor, flow cytometry on a PBMC aliquot measured the percentage of naive CD45RAhigh/CD27high T cells. The sample is drawn from a study of blood T cells in healthy people across ages (dated by TCRdb to the mid-2010s). Looking at the study overall: In model experiments, template switching captured roughly one uniquely barcoded TCR beta cDNA molecule for every two T cells. To track age-related changes in TCR beta repertoire diversity, the study relied on deep sequencing normalized with unique cDNA molecular identifiers. The donors were split into four age groups: young (average 16 years), middle-aged (39), aged (around 67) and long-lived (approximately 80). For two donors (one aged 18 to 30 and one aged 80 or older), the study analyzed two additional independent replicas of 1 million unique cDNA reads from the same blood draw. Overall results and qualifications from the work: Estimates of total diversity based on one million sequenced T cells were considered lower bounds and underestimates. A strong correlation was found between observed TCR beta diversity and the percentage of naive T cells measured by flow cytometry. Observed TCR beta diversity per million T cells fell roughly linearly with age, and a significant reduction was already apparent by age roughly 41. Bulk unsorted PBMC profiling prevented conclusive comparison of naive and antigen-experienced compartments. The CMV infection status of donors was not known, potentially confounding age-related changes in expanded clonotypes. Compared with the aged group, more naive CD4+ T cells, fewer expanded clones and increased TCR diversity were shown by the long-lived group, suggesting age selection.

Another study also made use of these data, one on T cells of mothers and their children. The second publication reports: The donors were nine systemically healthy Caucasian individuals, made up of three mothers and their six children. cDNA synthesis consumed the entire amount of extracted RNA, loaded at around 1.5 ug RNA in each 15 ul reaction. In the second PCR, the M1S primer introduced both the sample barcodes and 2-4 random nucleotides. Each mother yielded over 9 million TCR beta CDR3 reads and each child 2.5 million to 3 million reads. Thymic selection shapes the output of TCR recombination in a similar way in related and unrelated pairs, and inherited differences have a minor effect. Normalized repertoire overlap was always slightly but never significantly higher in related than unrelated mother-child pairs. No persistent microchimeric T cell clones were detected, at a sensitivity of around 97 clones per million clonotypes. In the study, deep NGS was used to compare the TCR beta repertoires of mothers and children, and features distinguishing related mother-child pairs from unrelated individuals were sought. Mothers averaged roughly 36 +/- 4 years of age and children averaged approximately 11 +/- 4 years. After adapter ligation with NEBNext reagents, the libraries were sequenced on Illumina HiSeq 2000 with 100+100 nt paired-end reads. Mother and child libraries were prepared a month apart and sequenced in separate runs to prevent cross-contamination. For each donor, between roughly 450,000 and 2,100,000 distinct TCR beta clonotypes were identified. Naive TCR beta clonotypes were estimated from low-frequency clonotypes matched to each donor's FACS-determined naive share, without sorting.

The chain is made from TRBV9 and TRBJ1-4; there is no confident call for the D gene. Sample: blood. The receptor was derived from a middle-aged woman in good health. The CDR3 protein: CASSVDGSATNEKLFF. The base sequence is TGTGCCAGCAGCGTAGATGGCAGCGCAACTAATGAAAAACTGTTTTTT. The entire variable domain, with the stretches around the CDR3 drawn from the reference TRBV9 and TRBJ1-4 proteins, is DSGVTQTPKHLITATGQRVTLRCSPRSGDLSVYWYQQSLDQGLQFLIQYYNGEERAKGNILERFSAQQFPDLHSELNLSSLELGDSALYFCASSVDGSATNEKLFFGSGTQLSVL.